These 15 T cell receptor beta chains came from one sample sequenced in a study of blood T cell repertoires in COVID-19 (dated by TCRdb to about 2020). The library was obtained by the immunoSEQ multiplex PCR assay. Here the immuneACCESS table is served through TCRdb, limited to in-frame sequences with V and J called. Missing clones are a known gap in these copies; in checked studies unresolved V genes cover under half, and the rest lacks a known reason. This sample holds some 78,000 clones; 65% to 85% were observed only once. The top ten clones comprise approximately 6.2% of the sample. Material: peripheral blood. The source of these receptors is a man between 60 and 75 years old with active or convalescent COVID-19.

This chain links TRBV14 with TRBJ2-7; no clear D gene. This CDR3 spans 15 amino acids. Trimming left V 1 base short and J 0 bases short, with 10 bases between. Germline V gives CDR1 SGHDN, CDR2 FVKESK. The CDR3 here is CASSQASVISYEQYF. For the CDR3, the DNA is TGTGCCAGCAGCCAAGCGTCGGTTATCTCCTACGAGCAGTACTTC.

This clone has just one count. The J gene is TRBJ2-3, the V gene TRBV9; 16 bases map to TRBD2. The CDR3 loop spans 18 amino acids. After removal of 3 bases from V and 0 bases from J, the junction contained 4 bases not matched to a gene. Germline lookup yields CDR1 SGDLS and CDR2 YYNGEE. The CDR3 bases are TGTGCCAGCAGCGCTGGGACTAGCGGGGGGGCCAGCACAGATACGCAGTATTTT. It translates to CASSAGTSGGASTDTQYF.

V and J are TRBV19 and TRBJ1-3; 7 bases are shared with TRBD1. The CDR3 contains 16 residues. The germline V gene encodes CDR1 LNHDA and CDR2 SQIVND (reference sequence). J was trimmed by 8 bases and V by 7 bases; bases with no gene match: 17. The DNA of the CDR3 is TGTGCCAGTACTCCTTCGACAGGGAATCTCCGAGACACCATATATTTT. It codes for CASTPSTGNLRDTIYF.

On this clone itself: Mismatch with germline at one junction end may stem from a read error. The chain has TRBV7-6 and TRBJ2-7, with D possibly TRBD1 on 5 matching bases. The CDR3 totals 8 residues. CDR1 and CDR2 from the germline V gene are SGHVS and FNYEAQ. The CDR3 loop is CASSLEGF. CDR3 coding DNA: TGTGCCAGCAGCTTAGAGGGGTTC.

The chain is built from TRBV2 and TRBJ1-6, with 7 bases matching TRBD1. The germline V gene encodes CDR1 SNHLY and CDR2 FYNNEI. The length of the CDR3 is 15 residues. V lost 8 bases and J lost 9; bases outside the gene matches: 13. The CDR3 DNA reads as TGTGCCAGCGCCCTGCAAGGGACAGTACGTTCACCCCTCCACTTT. Translating gives CASALQGTVRSPLHF.

The sample holds a few counts of this clone. The genes are TRBV27 and TRBJ1-5; weak D call: TRBD1 (6 bases). The CDR3 has 12 residues. In germline, CDR1 is MNHEY, CDR2 SMNVEV (reference sequence). Trimming stripped 8 bases from V and 7 bases from J, with 12 bases between. DNA of the CDR3: TGTGCCAGCCAACAGGGAGACCAGCCCCAGCATTTT. As protein: CASQQGDQPQHF.

The chain has TRBV6-6 and TRBJ1-3, with TRBD1 matching 9 bases. In germline, CDR1 is MNHNY, CDR2 SVGAGI (reference sequence). The CDR3 length is 15 residues. Germline trimming cut 4 bases from V and 2 bases from J; bases unmatched to any gene: 3. The CDR3 here is CASSWDRDPGNTIYF. CDR3 sequence (DNA): TGTGCCAGCAGTTGGGACAGGGACCCTGGAAACACCATATATTTT.

This clone was picked up a small number of times. The chain carries TRBV4-2 and TRBJ2-1; 7 bases align to TRBD2. The CDR3 runs 15 residues. Unmatched junction bases numbered 3, after V lost 1 base and J lost 3 bases. CDR1 and CDR2 (germline): LGHNA, YNFKEQ. The CDR3 nucleotides are TGTGCCAGCAGCCAAGGGGGCGGGGGCTACAATGAGCAGTTCTTC. It translates to CASSQGGGGYNEQFF.

The CDR3 region has the DNA TGTGCCAGCAGTCCTATGACAGGGTATGGTCCCGGCTCTGGAAACACCATATATTTT. Amino acid sequence: CASSPMTGYGPGSGNTIYF. V is TRBV27 and J is TRBJ1-3; TRBD1 aligns across 7 bases. The CDR3 is made up of 19 amino acids. V was pared by 5 bases and J by 0 bases, with 16 bases of the junction left unmatched. Per germline, CDR1 MNHEY and CDR2 SMNVEV (reference sequence).

The rearrangement joins TRBV30 to TRBJ1-1, with 9 bases that match TRBD1. CDR3 length: 12 amino acids. CDR1 GTSNPN and CDR2 SVGIG come from the germline V gene (reference sequence). Losses at the gene ends were 7 bases for V and 5 bases for J; bases not matched to a gene: 5. For the CDR3, the DNA is TGTGCCTCGGACAGGGGAGGAACTGAAGCTTTCTTT. Translating gives CASDRGGTEAFF.

This clone was recorded a few times. The rearrangement uses TRBV6-5 and TRBJ2-3; 9 nucleotides line up with TRBD2. This CDR3 region has 16 residues. Germline V gives CDR1 MNHEY, CDR2 SVGAGI. V was pared by 0 bases and J by 7 bases, with 8 bases of the junction left unmatched. The CDR3 coding sequence is TGTGCCAGCAGTTACTCCCCTAGCGGGGCTTCTTATACGCAGTATTTT. Residues: CASSYSPSGASYTQYF.

This chain links TRBV18 with TRBJ2-1; 9 bases are a match to TRBD2. Germline lookup yields CDR1 KGHSH and CDR2 LQKENI. This CDR3 region has 16 residues. V lost 1 base and J lost 2; bases outside the gene matches: 3. CDR3 DNA: TGTGCCAGCTCACCACTAGCGGGGGACCCCTACAATGAGCAGTTCTTC. Translation gives CASSPLAGDPYNEQFF.

The chain couples TRBV18 to TRBJ1-3; 7 nucleotides match TRBD1. The CDR3 extends over 14 amino acids. CDR1 is KGHSH, CDR2 LQKENI, per germline. V was clipped by 5 bases and J by 4 bases; unmatched bases: 5. The CDR3 is CASSADRAGNTIYF. DNA of the CDR3: TGTGCCAGCTCAGCAGACAGGGCGGGAAACACCATATATTTT.

This CDR3 is CASSRGPDQPQHF. The CDR3 DNA reads as TGTGCCAGCTCACGGGGGCCCGATCAGCCCCAGCATTTT. This sequence joins TRBV18 and TRBJ1-5, with D possibly matching TRBD1 (6 bases). Germline V gives CDR1 KGHSH, CDR2 LQKENI. This CDR3 is built from 13 residues. V was pared by 4 bases and J by 5 bases, with 9 bases between.

This chain connects TRBV7-9 to TRBJ1-6, with D unclear. V lost 5 bases and J 5 bases, leaving 19 bases between the germline ends. This CDR3 is 17 amino acids long. Germline loops: CDR1 SEHNR, CDR2 FQNEAQ (reference sequence). The CDR3 region has the DNA TGTGCCAGCAGCCCCGGTGTGGGCGAAGGCAATAATTCACCCCTCCACTTT. Encoded protein: CASSPGVGEGNNSPLHF.